A selection of T cell receptor beta chains follows, all from one sample in a study of T-cell memory formation after mild COVID-19. TCRdb re-called the 5' RACE reads with MiXCR, one entry per CDR3 protein. The sample lists 100,000 to 150,000 distinct CDR3 sequences; approximately 6.2% were seen once. Sequenced sample: PBMCs or a T cell subset sorted from them (not recorded which). The receptors shown here come from an adult woman who had mild COVID-19 (a few samples of this study predate the infection). Cell type and time point are not known. Each CDR3 is given with its conserved first and last residue. The D gene is left open where the match is weak. Where a row states a size, it is once, few, many or the class of an expanded clone; other rows omit it.

TRBJ1-5 NA TRBV6-2/TRBV6-3 NA TGTGCCAGCAGTTACGATTTGGAGGAACAGCATTTT CASSYDLEEQHF
TRBJ2-5 many TRBV5-1 TRBD2 TGCGCCAGCAGCACCTATCTTACTAGCGTACAAGAGACCCAGTACTTC CASSTYLTSVQETQYF
TRBJ1-1 few TRBV12-3/TRBV12-4 TRBD1 TGTGCCAGCAGTACCAAGACCCGACAGGGGAACACTGAAGCTTTCTTT CASSTKTRQGNTEAFF
TRBJ2-3 few TRBV12-3/TRBV12-4 TRBD2 TGTGCCAGCAGCAGAAGCGGGAGGACAGATACGCAGTATTTT CASSRSGRTDTQYF
TRBJ2-1 few TRBV21-1 NA TGTGCCAGCAGCGGGTCTAGCGGGGGGGCCGATGAGCAGTTCTTC CASSGSSGGADEQFF
TRBJ1-2 many TRBV11-2 NA TGTGCCAGCAGCTTAGAAGGTCCAGGGACGTATGGCTACACCTTC CASSLEGPGTYGYTF
TRBJ2-2 few TRBV7-9 TRBD2 TGTGCCACCGGGGCTAGCGGGACCGGGGAGCTGTTTTTT CATGASGTGELFF
TRBJ2-7 many TRBV9 NA TGTGCCAGCAGCGTAGCGGGAAGGGTAAACGAGCAGTACTTC CASSVAGRVNEQYF
TRBJ2-2 many TRBV20-1 TRBD2 TGCAGTTCGAAGGTAGCGGGAGCCAACACCGGGGAGCTGTTTTTT CSSKVAGANTGELFF
TRBJ2-3 many TRBV6-6 NA TGTGCCAGCAGATGGGCATCTAGCACAGATACGCAGTATTTT CASRWASSTDTQYF
TRBJ2-7 many TRBV5-1 TRBD1 TGCGCCAGCAGCGCGGCCGGACAGGACGTCGACGAGCAGTACTTC CASSAAGQDVDEQYF
TRBJ2-1 few TRBV6-1 NA TGTGCCAGCAGCAAGGAATCCCGGGCCAATGAGCAGTTCTTC CASSKESRANEQFF
TRBJ2-7 NA TRBV19 TRBD1 TGTGCCAGTCGGAAGCCGGGACAGGCGTCGTACGAGCAGTACTTC CASRKPGQASYEQYF
TRBJ2-1 NA TRBV4-2 NA TGTGCCAGCAGCCAAGACAGGTCCTACAATGAGCAGTTCTTC CASSQDRSYNEQFF
TRBJ2-4 few TRBV20-1 NA TGCAGTGCTAGATCACAGTCCAAAAACATTCAGTACTTC CSARSQSKNIQYF
TRBJ2-6 many TRBV5-1 NA TGCGCCAGCAGCTTAGGAGAACGCGGGGCCAACGTCCTGACTTTC CASSLGERGANVLTF
TRBJ1-2 NA TRBV6-2/TRBV6-3 NA TGTGCCAGCAGAAAAACAGGCTCCTCTAACTATGGCTACACCTTC CASRKTGSSNYGYTF
TRBJ2-5 many TRBV20-1 TRBD2 TGCAGTGCTTTGATCAAGCGGGGTAAAGAGACCCAGTACTTC CSALIKRGKETQYF
TRBJ1-1 many TRBV5-1 NA TGCGCCAGCAGCATTGGACACGGGAACACTGAAGCTTTCTTT CASSIGHGNTEAFF
TRBJ2-1 many TRBV3-1 NA TGTGCCAGCAGCCAAGCCCGGGGGAATGAGCAGTTCTTC CASSQARGNEQFF
TRBJ2-3 few TRBV27 TRBD2 TGTGCCAGCAGTCCTCGACTAGCGCCACCGCGGGCAGATACGCAGTATTTT CASSPRLAPPRADTQYF
TRBJ2-1 few TRBV5-1 TRBD1 TGCGCCAGCAGCCAACAGGGGGCCTCCTACAATGAGCAGTTCTTC CASSQQGASYNEQFF
TRBJ2-5 few TRBV6-5 TRBD2 TGTGCCAGCAGTTTAAATTCCGGACTAGCGGGAACGGAGACCCAGTACTTC CASSLNSGLAGTETQYF
TRBJ1-2 NA TRBV5-1 TRBD1 TGCGCCAGCAGCTTGGCCACAGGGGGCGTTGGCTATGGCTACACCTTC CASSLATGGVGYGYTF
TRBJ1-1 NA TRBV7-9 NA TGTGCCAGCACCTCTCTGGGGTGGAACACTGAAGCTTTCTTT CASTSLGWNTEAFF
TRBJ1-5 NA TRBV20-1 NA TGCAGTGCTAGTCAGGCTAATCAGCCCCAGCATTTT CSASQANQPQHF
TRBJ2-7 many TRBV20-1 NA TGCAGTGCTAGAGGTGGGGACCGACCCTACGAGCAGTACTTC CSARGGDRPYEQYF
TRBJ2-3 many TRBV5-1 TRBD2 TGCGCCAGCAGCTCGGCGGGGGTCACAGATACGCAGTATTTT CASSSAGVTDTQYF
TRBJ2-7 few TRBV5-1 TRBD1 TGCGCCAGCAGTCTTACACGGGACAGGGGTGGGTACGAGCAGTACTTC CASSLTRDRGGYEQYF
TRBJ1-1 NA TRBV5-1 NA TGCGCCAGCAGCGAGCTAATGAACACTGAAGCTTTCTTT CASSELMNTEAFF
TRBJ1-1 few TRBV7-9 NA TGTGCCAGCAGCGGGTGGATCACTGAAGCTTTCTTT CASSGWITEAFF
TRBJ1-2 many TRBV6-5 TRBD1 TGTGCCAGCAGTTACTGGGGGGACAGTAAATATGGCTACACCTTC CASSYWGDSKYGYTF
TRBJ2-1 many TRBV12-3/TRBV12-4 NA TGTGCCAGCAGCCCCTTGGGGCAGCTCTCCTACAATGAGCAGTTCTTC CASSPLGQLSYNEQFF
TRBJ2-7 few TRBV6-1 NA TGTGCCAGCAGGGCGGTGGGGCCGATGGACGAGCAGTACTTC CASRAVGPMDEQYF
TRBJ1-3 NA TRBV5-1 NA TGCGCCAGCAGCTTGGCTGGGACACCTGGAAACACCATATATTTT CASSLAGTPGNTIYF
TRBJ2-1 many TRBV12-3/TRBV12-4 NA TGTGCCAGCAGTTTGAGCTACTCCTACAATGAGCAGTTCTTC CASSLSYSYNEQFF
TRBJ1-1 few TRBV7-8 NA TGTGCCAGCAGCTTAGCGGGGCGAGGGACTGAAGCTTTCTTT CASSLAGRGTEAFF
TRBJ2-3 many TRBV5-1 NA TGCGCCAGCAGGACGAGGGGGGAAGGTACAGATACGCAGTATTTT CASRTRGEGTDTQYF
TRBJ2-3 many TRBV6-6 NA TGTGCCAGCTCTAGGGGGAAAACAGATACGCAGTATTTT CASSRGKTDTQYF
TRBJ2-6 NA TRBV9 TRBD2 TGTGCCAGCAGCGTAGCGGGGGGGCCTCACTCTGGGGCCAACGTCCTGACTTTC CASSVAGGPHSGANVLTF
TRBJ2-7 few TRBV27 NA TGTGCCAGCAGTTTAGTTATCGGCTACTCGTCGGGGGTACCGGCGACCTACGAGCAGTACTTC CASSLVIGYSSGVPATYEQYF
TRBJ1-5 NA TRBV5-1 NA TGCGCCAGCAGCTTGGGAGGGGGGAAAGGCCAGCCCCAGCATTTT CASSLGGGKGQPQHF
TRBJ2-5 many TRBV18 NA TGTGCCAGCTCACCACTTAGCTCGGGATGGGAGACCCAGTACTTC CASSPLSSGWETQYF
TRBJ1-2 many TRBV7-6 TRBD1 TGTGCCAGCAGCCCGCGGACAGGGGGCTATGGCTACACCTTC CASSPRTGGYGYTF
TRBJ2-1 few TRBV11-2 NA TGTGCCAGCAGCTTAGGCACCCTGAGCTCCTACAATGAGCAGTTCTTC CASSLGTLSSYNEQFF
TRBJ2-1 few TRBV21-1 NA TGTGCCAGCAGCAAAGCCTTCCCGGACCAGTTCTTC CASSKAFPDQFF
TRBJ2-1 NA TRBV24-1 NA TGTGCCACCAGCTACTACAATGAGCAGTTCTTC CATSYYNEQFF
TRBJ1-5 NA TRBV12-3/TRBV12-4 NA TGTGCCAGCAGTTTTGGGGGGGAATCAGGGCAGCCCCAGCATTTT CASSFGGESGQPQHF
TRBJ2-2 few TRBV11-3 NA TGTGCCAGCAGCTCCCTCCCCAGCAGCCTTGGCACCGGGGAGCTGTTTTTT CASSSLPSSLGTGELFF
TRBJ2-1 many TRBV6-5 NA TGTGCCGGTCGGACGGGTCAGGGTGAGCAGTTCTTC CAGRTGQGEQFF
TRBJ1-2 NA TRBV12-3/TRBV12-4 NA TGTGCCAGCAGACAGGTCCTTGGCTACACCTTC CASRQVLGYTF
TRBJ2-7 NA TRBV29-1 NA TGCAGCGTGGGAACGTTCCACGAGCAGTACTTC CSVGTFHEQYF
TRBJ1-2 few TRBV9 TRBD1 TGTGCCAGCAGCTCACTCCCCGGGGGACAGGGGGATGGCTACACCTTC CASSSLPGGQGDGYTF
TRBJ1-5 few TRBV6-6 TRBD1 TGTGCCAGCAGCCTACCCCGACAGGGAGCTAGCAATCAGCCCCAGCATTTT CASSLPRQGASNQPQHF
TRBJ2-5 many TRBV7-2 TRBD2 TGTGCCAGCAGATCAGACCCAGCGGGAGGAGAGACCCAGTACTTC CASRSDPAGGETQYF
TRBJ1-2 NA TRBV3-1 NA TGTGCCAGCAGCCAAGGGGGTGGAAGTGGCTACACCTTC CASSQGGGSGYTF
TRBJ1-1 few TRBV20-1 NA TGCAGTGCTAGTCGGATAGGCTTCAACACTGAAGCTTTCTTT CSASRIGFNTEAFF